The sequence of this T cell receptor beta chain was determined in a study of blood T cell repertoires in COVID-19. Study as a whole: Both acute and convalescent COVID-19 samples were obtained from the United States, Italy and Spain.

Authors' methods: Scientists estimated how many nucleated cells there were by amplifying reference gene primers. Measured with immunoSEQ multiplex PCR; TCRdb has only the in-frame clones, and not every one. V and J calls and clone size are those listed in that table; D and trimming were worked out from the DNA. The table has some 190,000 clones, 88% seen once. The clonotype comes from a human donor in a cohort sampled during active COVID-19. The sequencing sample was made of peripheral blood.

The CDR3 loop reads CASSSGSRGRIEKLFF. As DNA, the CDR3 is TGTGCCAGCAGCTCTGGTTCGCGGGGGCGAATTGAAAAACTGTTTTTT. The chain has TRBV7-2 and TRBJ1-4, with TRBD1 as a possible D gene (6 bases). V lost 4 bases, J lost 7 bases, and 19 bases lay in between. Germline V gene sequence: CDR1 SGHTA, CDR2 FQGNSA. The CDR3 has 16 residues.